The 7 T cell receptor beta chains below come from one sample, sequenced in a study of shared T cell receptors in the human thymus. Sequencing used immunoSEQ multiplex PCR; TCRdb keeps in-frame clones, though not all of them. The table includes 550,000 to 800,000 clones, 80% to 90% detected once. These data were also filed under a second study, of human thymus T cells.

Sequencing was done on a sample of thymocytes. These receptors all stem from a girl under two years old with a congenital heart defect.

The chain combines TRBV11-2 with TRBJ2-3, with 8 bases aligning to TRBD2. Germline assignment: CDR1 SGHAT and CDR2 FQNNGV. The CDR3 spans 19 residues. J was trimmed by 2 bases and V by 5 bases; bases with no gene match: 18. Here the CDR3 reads CASSLKSPGGARFTDTQYF. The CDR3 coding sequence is TGTGCCAGCAGCCTGAAGTCTCCGGGGGGGGCTCGCTTCACAGATACGCAGTATTTT.

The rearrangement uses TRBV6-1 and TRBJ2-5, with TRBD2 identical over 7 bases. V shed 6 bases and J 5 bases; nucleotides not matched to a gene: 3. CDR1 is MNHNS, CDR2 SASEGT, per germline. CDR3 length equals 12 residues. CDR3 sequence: CASRAGRETQYF. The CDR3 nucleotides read TGTGCCAGCAGAGCGGGGCGGGAGACCCAGTACTTC.

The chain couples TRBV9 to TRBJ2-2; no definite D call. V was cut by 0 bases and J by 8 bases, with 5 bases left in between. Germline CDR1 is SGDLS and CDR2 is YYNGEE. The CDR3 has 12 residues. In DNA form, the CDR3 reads TGTGCCAGCAGCGTAGCGGTAGGGGAGCTGTTTTTT. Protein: CASSVAVGELFF. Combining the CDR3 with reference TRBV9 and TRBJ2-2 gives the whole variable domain DSGVTQTPKHLITATGQRVTLRCSPRSGDLSVYWYQQSLDQGLQFLIQYYNGEERAKGNILERFSAQQFPDLHSELNLSSLELGDSALYFCASSVAVGELFFGEGSRLTVL.

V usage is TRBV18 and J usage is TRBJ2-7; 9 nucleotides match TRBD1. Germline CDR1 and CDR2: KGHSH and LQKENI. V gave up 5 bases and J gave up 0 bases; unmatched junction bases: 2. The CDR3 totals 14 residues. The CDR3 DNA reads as TGTGCCAGCTCAAGGACAGGGGTCTCCTACGAGCAGTACTTC. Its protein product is CASSRTGVSYEQYF.

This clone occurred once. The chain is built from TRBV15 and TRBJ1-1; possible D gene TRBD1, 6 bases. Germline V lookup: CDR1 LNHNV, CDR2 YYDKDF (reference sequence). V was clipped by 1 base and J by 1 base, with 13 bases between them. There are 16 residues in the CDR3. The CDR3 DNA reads TGTGCCACCAGCAGAGTTCAGGGGAGGGAGAACACTGAAGCTTTCTTT. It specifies CATSRVQGRENTEAFF.

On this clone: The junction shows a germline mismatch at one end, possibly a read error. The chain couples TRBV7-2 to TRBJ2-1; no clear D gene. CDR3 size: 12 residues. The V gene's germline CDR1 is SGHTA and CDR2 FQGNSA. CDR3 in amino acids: CASSLSYGLELF. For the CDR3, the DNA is TGTGCCAGCAGCTTATCGTATGGTTTAGAGCTCTTC.

CDR3 protein: CASSLGLPEDTQYF. The DNA of the CDR3 is TGTGCCAGCAGCCTAGGACTACCCGAGGATACGCAGTATTTT. The V gene is TRBV27, the J gene TRBJ2-3; TRBD2 is a possible D gene (6 bases). There are 14 residues in the CDR3. V was shortened by 6 bases and J by 6 bases, with 16 bases between the two germline ends. Germline V lookup: CDR1 MNHEY, CDR2 SMNVEV (reference sequence).